This passage covers 20 T cell receptor beta chains from one sample sequenced in a study of T cell responses to AZD1222 COVID-19 vaccine (dated by TCRdb to the early 2020s). The library was produced with the immunoSEQ multiplex PCR assay. As stored in TCRdb, this immuneACCESS dataset retains in-frame rearrangements with V and J assigned. A fraction of the clones does not appear; measured against another copy, unresolved V genes explain less than half of the discrepancy, and the remainder lacks a known reason. The sample records about 130,000 clones, 88% of which are singletons. Clones ranked in the top ten supply roughly 4.5% of the sample. Sample time point, as interpreted from the label and publication: baseline before first vaccination. The input for sequencing was peripheral blood, taken on day 0 of AZD1222 vaccination. These receptors were taken from an adult in good health.

This chain uses TRBV12-5 with TRBJ2-1; D is possibly TRBD1 or TRBD2 (5 bases each). CDR3 size: 12 residues. V lost 6 bases and J lost 12, with 15 bases in between. Germline V gene lookup returns CDR1 LGHNT and CDR2 FRNRAP. The CDR3 loop reads CASGRDRERQFF. CDR3 DNA: TGTGCTAGTGGACGGGACCGCGAGAGGCAGTTCTTC. The full variable domain, rest sourced from reference TRBV12-5 and TRBJ2-1, is DARVTQTPRHKVTEMGQEVTMRCQPILGHNTVFWYRQTMMQGLELLAYFRNRAPLDDSGMPKDRFSAEMPDATLATLKIQPSEPRDSAVYFCASGRDRERQFFGPGTRLTVL.

V and J are TRBV4-3 and TRBJ2-3; TRBD2 aligns across 10 bases. Germline CDR1 LGHNA, CDR2 YSLEER. This CDR3 is built from 16 residues. The trim removed 4 bases at V and 4 bases at J, leaving 8 bases unmatched. CDR3 region: CASSPLAGDAADTQYF. As DNA, the CDR3 is TGCGCCAGCAGCCCCCTAGCGGGGGACGCCGCAGATACGCAGTATTTT.

J is TRBJ2-7 and V is TRBV7-8; 10 bases agree with TRBD2. Germline V gene sequence: CDR1 SGHVS, CDR2 FQNEAQ. The ends lost 6 bases at V and 4 bases at J; junction bases unmatched: 9. The CDR3 extends over 15 amino acids. DNA of the CDR3: TGTGCCAGCAGTGCCCTAGCGGGAGAGCGGTACGAGCAGTACTTC. Its protein is CASSALAGERYEQYF.

This sequence joins TRBV3-1 (or the pseudogene TRBV3-2) and TRBJ2-1; D possibly matches TRBD1 or TRBD2 (7 bases each). This CDR3 is 15 amino acids long. V lost 2 bases, J lost 1 base, and 9 bases lay in between. Germline V gene lookup returns CDR1 LGHDT and CDR2 YNNKEL (reference sequence). CDR3 DNA: TGTGCCAGCAGCCAACAGGGGGGGTCCTACAATGAGCAGTTCTTC. This translates into CASSQQGGSYNEQFF.

The V and J genes are TRBV19 and TRBJ2-5; a possible D gene is TRBD1 (6 bases). V lost 5 bases and J 3 bases, leaving 22 bases between the germline ends. This CDR3 comprises 17 residues. Germline V gene data show CDR1 as LNHDA and CDR2 as SQIVND (reference sequence). This CDR3 is CASSDLVQGTLKETQYF. The CDR3 DNA reads as TGTGCCAGTAGTGACCTCGTGCAGGGGACACTTAAAGAGACCCAGTACTTC.

This chain joins TRBV3-1 (or the pseudogene TRBV3-2) and TRBJ2-2; D is possibly TRBD1 or TRBD2 (5 bases each). Trimming took off 1 base at V and 7 bases at J, with 10 bases between the two ends. This CDR3 comprises 14 residues. Germline CDR1 LGHDT, CDR2 YNNKEL (reference sequence). The CDR3 spells CASSQGGAGGELFF. The CDR3 coding sequence is TGTGCCAGCAGCCAAGGGGGCGCGGGCGGGGAGCTGTTTTTT.

This clone was observed a single time. The chain recombines TRBV6-5 with TRBJ1-2; 9 bases line up with TRBD1. This CDR3 spans 12 amino acids. Germline CDR1 reads MNHEY; CDR2 reads SVGAGI. The V gene end was trimmed by 6 bases and the J gene end by 8 bases; junction bases not matched to a gene: 4. The CDR3 DNA is TGTGCCAGCAGCAGGACAGGGGCCGGCTACACCTTC. It translates to CASSRTGAGYTF.

The V gene is TRBV4-3, the J gene TRBJ1-2, with unresolved D. Germline values: CDR1 LGHNA, CDR2 YSLEER. The CDR3 runs to 12 residues. The ends were cut back, 4 bases at V and 7 bases at J, with 10 bases in the middle. CDR3 sequence reads: CASSLSGFGYTF. The CDR3 DNA reads TGCGCCAGCAGCCTTTCGGGGTTTGGCTACACCTTC.

The J gene is TRBJ1-2, the V gene TRBV6-5; 8 positions match TRBD1. This CDR3 contains 13 residues. Unmatched junction bases numbered 13, after V lost 11 bases and J lost 8 bases. The germline CDR1 and CDR2 sequences are MNHEY and SVGAGI. CDR3 bases: TGTGCCGCTACGGGACAGGTATCTAGCGGCTACACCTTC. As protein: CAATGQVSSGYTF.

The chain carries TRBV6-2 or TRBV6-3 and TRBJ2-2, with 8 bases fitting TRBD1. The length of the CDR3 is 15 residues. Germline CDR1 reads MNHEY; CDR2 reads SVGEGT. Trimming cost V 4 bases and J 6 bases; bases outside gene matches: 7. CDR3 nucleotides: TGTGCCAGCAGTTGGACAGGGACAATGGCCGGGGAGCTGTTTTTT. Its protein is CASSWTGTMAGELFF.

The chain joins TRBV6-5 to TRBJ2-1; D perhaps matches TRBD2 (6 bases). This CDR3 contains 13 residues. The germline V and J ends were trimmed by 0 bases and 10 bases, with 10 bases remaining between them. CDR1 is MNHEY and CDR2 is SVGAGI in the germline V gene. The CDR3 DNA follows: TGTGCCAGCAGTTACTCCGCGGGAAGGGAGCAGTTCTTC. Its protein is CASSYSAGREQFF.

This chain joins TRBV5-1 and TRBJ1-5; 7 nucleotides match TRBD1. The germline gives CDR1 SGHRS, CDR2 YFSETQ. This CDR3 region has 13 residues. Trimming at V came to 4 bases and at J to 7 bases, leaving 5 bases not matched to a gene. CDR3 in amino acids: CASSIVQGQPQHF. DNA of the CDR3: TGCGCCAGCAGCATTGTACAGGGGCAGCCCCAGCATTTT.

V usage is TRBV30 and J usage is TRBJ1-6; 10 positions match TRBD1. This CDR3 contains 18 residues. Trimming removed 2 bases from V and 0 bases from J; junction bases left unmatched: 7. Per the germline V gene, CDR1 is GTSNPN and CDR2 is SVGIG (reference sequence). This CDR3 is CAWSKTGTGASYNSPLHF. DNA for the CDR3: TGTGCCTGGAGTAAAACCGGGACAGGGGCCTCCTATAATTCACCCCTCCACTTT.

This clone has just one count. The chain has TRBV7-7 and TRBJ2-7; maybe TRBD2 (6 bases). CDR1 and CDR2 (germline): SSHAT, FNYEAQ (reference sequence). The CDR3 has 15 residues. The ends were cut back, 5 bases at V and 0 bases at J, with 14 bases in the middle. CDR3 sequence: CASSPIADRSYEQYF. The DNA of the CDR3 is TGTGCCAGCAGCCCTATAGCGGATCGCTCCTACGAGCAGTACTTC. Looking up the rest from reference TRBV7-7 and TRBJ2-7 gives the full variable domain: GAGVSQSPRYKVTKRGQDVTLRCDPISSHATLYWYQQALGQGPEFLTYFNYEAQPDKSGLPSDRFSAERPEGSISTLTIQRTEQRDSAMYRCASSPIADRSYEQYFGPGTRLTVT.

The chain is built from TRBV28 and TRBJ1-4, with D possibly being TRBD1 (5 bases). Germline loops: CDR1 MDHEN, CDR2 SYDVKM. Trimming removed 4 bases at V and 2 bases at J, with 17 bases between. The CDR3 has 17 residues. The CDR3 protein is CASSSPLGGGTNEKLFF. The CDR3 nucleotides read TGTGCCAGCAGTTCACCCTTGGGGGGAGGGACTAATGAAAAACTGTTTTTT.

The chain employs TRBV19 and TRBJ1-5; no reliable D call. Trimming removed 7 bases from V and 5 bases from J, with 21 bases in between. This CDR3 has 16 residues. Germline V gene data show CDR1 as LNHDA and CDR2 as SQIVND (reference sequence). CDR3 sequence reads: CASNFRAEEGHQPQHF. CDR3 coding DNA: TGTGCCAGTAATTTTCGGGCCGAGGAGGGTCATCAGCCCCAGCATTTT. The full variable domain, its missing parts supplied by reference TRBV19 and TRBJ1-5, is DGGITQSPKYLFRKEGQNVTLSCEQNLNHDAMYWYRQDPGQGLRLIYYSQIVNDFQKGDIAEGYSVSREKKESFPLTVTSAQKNPTAFYLCASNFRAEEGHQPQHFGDGTRLSIL.

The chain joins TRBV30 to TRBJ1-1; D is perhaps TRBD1 (5 bases). Looked up from germline, CDR1 is GTSNPN and CDR2 is SVGIG (reference sequence). The CDR3 has 13 residues. V was shortened by 0 bases and J by 7 bases, with 12 bases between the two germline ends. CDR3 DNA: TGTGCCTGGAGTGTATTTGGGGGTGGTGAAGCTTTCTTT. This sequence encodes CAWSVFGGGEAFF.

The chain carries TRBV2 and TRBJ2-1, with 9 bases matching TRBD2. This CDR3 has 17 residues. J lost 6 bases, V lost 5 bases, and 14 bases had no gene match. Germline V gene data show CDR1 as SNHLY and CDR2 as FYNNEI. The CDR3 DNA reads TGTGCCAGCAGTCCAGGCCTCGGGGGACTAGCTGGCAATGAGCAGTTCTTC. Amino acids: CASSPGLGGLAGNEQFF.

The chain employs TRBV29-1 and TRBJ2-7; D gene uncertain. Deletions cut 7 bases from V and 4 bases from J, with 8 bases between. Germline loops: CDR1 SQVTM, CDR2 ANQGSEA. The length of the CDR3 is 10 residues. CDR3 bases: TGCAGCGCCGTCAGTTACGAGCAGTACTTC. Translation gives CSAVSYEQYF.

CDR3 protein: CASSFSGRAYNEQFF. In DNA, the CDR3 is TGTGCCAGCAGTTTCAGCGGGAGGGCTTACAATGAGCAGTTCTTC. This sequence joins TRBV28 and TRBJ2-1, with 10 bases that match TRBD2. Germline CDR1 and CDR2: MDHEN and SYDVKM. V shed 3 bases, J shed 4 bases, and the junction held 3 bases outside the gene matches. This CDR3 contains 15 residues.